This T cell receptor beta chain was captured by sequencing in a study of cytomegalovirus exposure and HLA in healthy donors. From germline, CDR1 is SGHAT and CDR2 FQNNGV. The germline V and J ends were trimmed by 0 bases and 10 bases, with 10 bases remaining between them. The CDR3 has 12 residues. Study results and caveats: Later work found that TCR association rates differed between HLA loci; DRB1 had the most and HLA-C the fewest.

With regard to this clone: The antigen is undetermined.

Vbeta (60) and Jbeta (13) primers were used in the PCR. Sequenced by immunoSEQ multiplex PCR; TCRdb stores in-frame clones only, minus some. The sample comprises 200,000 to 250,000 clones, around 85% of which are singletons, and 1% to 1.5% rests with the top ten. Sequencing was performed on PBMCs. This chain joins TRBV11-2 and TRBJ2-7, with D perhaps matching TRBD2 (5 bases). This TCR came from a human donor in good health. The CDR3, as DNA: TGTGCCAGCAGCTTAGAAGGACTCTTACAGTACTTC. Encoded protein: CASSLEGLLQYF.